The 15 T cell receptor beta chains in this list originate from one sample, sequenced in a study of T cells expressing NK-cell markers. After re-calling the 5' RACE reads, TCRdb lists one entry per CDR3 protein, DNA absent. In total, the table holds 400,000 to 550,000 distinct CDR3 sequences. The specimen was blood T cells: a sorted CD56 or NKG2C T cell subset, CD4+ or CD8+ T cells, or bulk PBMC T cells (not recorded which). All receptors derive from a woman aged 18 to 69 in good health.

V gene TRBV18 combines with J gene TRBJ2-7. CDR1 KGHSH and CDR2 LQKENI come from the germline V gene. This CDR3 has 13 residues. The CDR3 protein is CASSPMIADEQYF.

CDR3 sequence reads: CSASQGGSYEQYF. J is TRBJ2-7 and V is TRBV20-1; TCRdb selects TRBD1, and the lack of DNA leaves this call unchecked. The CDR3 runs to 13 residues. Germline V CDR1 and CDR2: DFQATT, SNEGSKA (reference sequence).

CDR3 protein: CSASEEGNEQFF. The chain uses TRBV20-1 and TRBJ2-1; TCRdb proposes TRBD2, but this gene call is untestable without DNA. CDR1 is DFQATT, CDR2 SNEGSKA, per germline (reference sequence). The CDR3 is 12 residues long.

J is TRBJ2-2 and V is TRBV3-1; checking the TCRdb D call of TRBD2 is not possible without DNA. Germline V lookup: CDR1 LGHDT, CDR2 YNNKEL (reference sequence). This CDR3 is 17 amino acids long. This CDR3 reads CASSQGPSGANTGELFF. Full variable domain (rest looked up from reference TRBV3-1 and TRBJ2-2): DTAVSQTPKYLVTQMGNDKSIKCEQNLGHDTMYWYKQDSKKFLKIMFSYNNKELIINETVPNRFSPKSPDKAHLNLHINSLELGDSAVYFCASSQGPSGANTGELFFGEGSRLTVL.

V and J are TRBV29-1 and TRBJ2-7. The CDR3 length is 12 residues. Germline loops: CDR1 SQVTM, CDR2 ANQGSEA. The CDR3 sequence: CSAYDGPYEQYF.

The chain uses TRBV7-2 and TRBJ1-1; without DNA, the TCRdb call of TRBD1 cannot be checked. The CDR3 is 13 amino acids. Germline V gene lookup returns CDR1 SGHTA and CDR2 FQGNSA. CDR3: CASSQGTATEAFF.

This rearrangement joins TRBV24-1 to TRBJ2-3. Germline assignment: CDR1 KGHDR and CDR2 SFDVKD. The CDR3 is 15 amino acids. The CDR3 loop is CATSPRGLGTDTQYF.

V is TRBV27 and J is TRBJ2-2; the D gene TCRdb calls, TRBD1, cannot be checked with no DNA. Germline lookup yields CDR1 MNHEY and CDR2 SMNVEV (reference sequence). The CDR3 consists of 14 residues. The CDR3 is CASTQGANTGELFF.

CDR3 sequence reads: CASSMRRNSGANVLTF. This sequence joins TRBV5-6 and TRBJ2-6. The CDR3 totals 16 residues. Germline V gene lookup returns CDR1 SGHDT and CDR2 YYEEEE. The whole variable domain, remainder taken from reference TRBV5-6 and TRBJ2-6, is DAGVTQSPTHLIKTRGQQVTLRCSPKSGHDTVSWYQQALGQGPQFIFQYYEEEERQRGNFPDRFSGHQFPNYSSELNVNALLLGDSALYLCASSMRRNSGANVLTFGAGSRLTVL.

The rearrangement uses TRBV12-3 or TRBV12-4 and TRBJ2-7; as DNA is missing, the TRBD2 call by TCRdb cannot be tested. The CDR3 totals 12 residues. CDR3 sequence: CASGTYSYEQYF.

The rearrangement joins TRBV5-1 to TRBJ1-3. The CDR3 spans 14 residues. Germline CDR1 and CDR2: SGHRS and YFSETQ. The CDR3 sequence is CASSPELSGNTIYF.

This chain uses TRBV30 with TRBJ2-1. CDR1 is GTSNPN, CDR2 SVGIG, per germline (reference sequence). This CDR3 has 13 amino acids. This CDR3 is CAWSATAYNEQFF.

The CDR3 sequence is CASSVEVGGSNEQFF. The chain joins TRBV9 to TRBJ2-1; TCRdb's D call, TRBD1, is unchecked because there is no DNA. This CDR3 contains 15 residues. From germline, CDR1 is SGDLS and CDR2 YYNGEE.

J is TRBJ2-2 and V is TRBV7-3; the D gene TCRdb calls, TRBD2, cannot be checked with no DNA. CDR1 SGHTA and CDR2 FQGTGA come from the germline V gene. This CDR3 comprises 16 residues. CDR3 in amino acids: CASSFLAEPRTGELFF.

The chain carries TRBV15 and TRBJ2-5; TCRdb reports TRBD1, a call that lacks DNA to check it against. Germline V CDR1 and CDR2: LNHNV, YYDKDF (reference sequence). This CDR3 has 16 residues. CDR3 in amino acids: CATSRAVYLGQETQYF.